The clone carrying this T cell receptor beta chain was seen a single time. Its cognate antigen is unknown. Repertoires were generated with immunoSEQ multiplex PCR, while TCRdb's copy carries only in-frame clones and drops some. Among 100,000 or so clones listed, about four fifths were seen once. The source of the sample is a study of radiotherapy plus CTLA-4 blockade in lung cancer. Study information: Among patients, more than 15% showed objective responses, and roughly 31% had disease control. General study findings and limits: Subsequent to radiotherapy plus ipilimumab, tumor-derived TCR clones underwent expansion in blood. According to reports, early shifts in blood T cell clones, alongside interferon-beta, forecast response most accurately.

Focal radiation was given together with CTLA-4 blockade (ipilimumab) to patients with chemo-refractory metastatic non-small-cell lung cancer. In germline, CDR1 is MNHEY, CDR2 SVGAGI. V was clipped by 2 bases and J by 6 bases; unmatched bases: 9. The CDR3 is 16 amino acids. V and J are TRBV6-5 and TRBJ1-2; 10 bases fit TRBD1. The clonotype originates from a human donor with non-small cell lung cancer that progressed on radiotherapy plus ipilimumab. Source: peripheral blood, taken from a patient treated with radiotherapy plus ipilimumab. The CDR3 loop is CASSYAWGQGSDGYTF. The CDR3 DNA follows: TGTGCCAGCAGTTACGCCTGGGGACAGGGGTCGGATGGCTACACCTTC.